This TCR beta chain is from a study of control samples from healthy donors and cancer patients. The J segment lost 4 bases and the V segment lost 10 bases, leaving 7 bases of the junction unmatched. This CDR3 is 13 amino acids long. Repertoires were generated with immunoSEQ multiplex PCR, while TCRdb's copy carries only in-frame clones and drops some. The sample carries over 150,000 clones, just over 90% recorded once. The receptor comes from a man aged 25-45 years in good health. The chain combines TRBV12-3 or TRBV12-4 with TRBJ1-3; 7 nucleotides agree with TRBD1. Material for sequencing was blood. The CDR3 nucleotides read TGTGCCATCGTCAGGGGGGGCGGAAACACCATATATTTT. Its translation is CAIVRGGGNTIYF.